This T cell receptor (beta chain) came from a study of T cell responses to AZD1222 COVID-19 vaccine. Measured with immunoSEQ multiplex PCR; TCRdb has only the in-frame clones, and not every one. The sample has fewer than 200,000 clones, about 88% seen once. Trimming pared 3 bases from V and 1 base from J, leaving 16 bases between. CDR1 is SGHVS and CDR2 is FNYEAQ in the germline V gene. This CDR3 has 16 residues. The sequence was collected from an adult who received the AZD1222 COVID-19 vaccine. This chain joins TRBV7-6 and TRBJ2-7; D possibly corresponds to TRBD2 (6 bases). This specimen was peripheral blood, taken 28 days after the second AZD1222 dose. Here the CDR3 DNA reads TGTGCCAGCAGCTTCGGGACTGACCGGCGGTCCTACGAGCAGTACTTC. The encoded protein is CASSFGTDRRSYEQYF.